These 23 T cell receptor beta chains were sequenced from one sample in a study of shared clonotypes between healthy human individuals (TCRdb year 2020). Library generation was performed with the immunoSEQ multiplex PCR assay. TCRdb mirrors the immuneACCESS table, restricted to in-frame sequences. Some clones are absent from its copies; in checked studies, under half trace to an unresolved V gene, and the reason for the others is unknown. In all, the sample holds around 500,000 clones, and roughly 77% of those were seen once. The biggest ten clones account for approximately 13% of the sample. The sample taken for sequencing was PBMCs. The source of these receptors is a woman in her forties in good health. Some clones in this sample may be carry-over from other donors' samples.

The chain employs TRBV6-5 and TRBJ2-1, with D hard to call. Per the germline V gene, CDR1 is MNHEY and CDR2 is SVGAGI. Trimming removed 6 bases at V and 4 bases at J, with 10 bases between. This CDR3 comprises 13 residues. CDR3 in amino acids: CASSGRIYNEQFF. The CDR3 DNA sequence: TGTGCCAGCAGCGGCAGAATATACAATGAGCAGTTCTTC.

The rearrangement links TRBV30 to TRBJ1-2, with D tentatively TRBD1 (5 bases). V gave up 5 bases and J gave up 5 bases, with 15 bases separating them. Germline V gene sequence: CDR1 GTSNPN, CDR2 SVGIG (reference sequence). This CDR3 is 13 amino acids long. DNA of the CDR3: TGTGCCTGGGAGGGACCCATAAAGTATGGCTACACCTTC. This gives the protein CAWEGPIKYGYTF.

The chain has TRBV27 and TRBJ2-7; D may be TRBD2 (6 bases). The CDR3 covers 14 residues. CDR1 MNHEY and CDR2 SMNVEV come from the germline V gene (reference sequence). V dropped 8 bases and J dropped 1 base, with 15 bases sitting between them. The CDR3 DNA reads as TGTGCCAGCGGAGGGACTGGCCGATCCTACGAGCAGTACTTC. It yields the protein CASGGTGRSYEQYF.

The chain links TRBV7-9 to TRBJ1-2; no definite D call. Germline V gives CDR1 SEHNR, CDR2 FQNEAQ (reference sequence). This CDR3 comprises 13 residues. Trimming took off 6 bases at V and 0 bases at J, with 8 bases between the two ends. CDR3 amino acids: CASSKSPNYGYTF. For the CDR3, the DNA is TGTGCCAGCAGTAAATCACCTAACTATGGCTACACCTTC.

CDR3 sequence: CSGGPGEETQYF. The DNA for the CDR3 is TGCAGCGGGGGACCTGGGGAAGAGACCCAGTACTTC. The gene calls are TRBV29-1 and TRBJ2-5, with D possibly being TRBD1 or TRBD2 (5 bases each). The V gene lost 7 bases and the J gene lost 3 bases, with 12 bases spanning the gap. The CDR3 is 12 residues long. Germline-derived CDR1 and CDR2 are SQVTM and ANQGSEA.

The chain recombines TRBV2 with TRBJ2-1, with D perhaps TRBD2 (5 bases). CDR1 is SNHLY, CDR2 FYNNEI, per germline. The CDR3 loop spans 14 amino acids. With 0 bases removed from V and 4 bases from J, the gap between germline ends came to 7 bases. The CDR3 protein is CASSEAGAYNEQFF. CDR3 DNA: TGTGCCAGCAGTGAAGCGGGAGCTTACAATGAGCAGTTCTTC.

The gene calls are TRBV9 and TRBJ1-6, with D possibly TRBD1 on 5 matching bases. Looked up from germline, CDR1 is SGDLS and CDR2 is YYNGEE. The CDR3 runs 16 residues. V was clipped by 3 bases and J by 5 bases, with 15 bases between them. The CDR3 DNA reads as TGTGCCAGCAGCGCGATTCGGGACGGGAATAATTCACCCCTCCACTTT. It specifies CASSAIRDGNNSPLHF.

This clone was detected many times. The chain combines TRBV28 with TRBJ1-4; D is undetermined. Trimming shortened V by 2 bases and J by 5 bases, and 12 bases separated the two germline ends. The CDR3 totals 15 residues. Per the germline V gene, CDR1 is MDHEN and CDR2 is SYDVKM. The CDR3: CASSLPDDRNEKLFF. The DNA for the CDR3 is TGTGCCAGCAGTTTACCCGACGACCGCAATGAAAAACTGTTTTTT.

The rearrangement links TRBV9 to TRBJ2-1, with 7 bases matching TRBD2. The trim removed 4 bases at V and 9 bases at J, leaving 16 bases unmatched. Germline CDR1 is SGDLS and CDR2 is YYNGEE. This CDR3 contains 16 residues. CDR3 DNA: TGTGCCAGCAGCCCTGGCGCGGGGAGGGCCGGGGGTGAGCAGTTCTTC. Its translation is CASSPGAGRAGGEQFF.

Only one count was recorded for this clone. The chain combines TRBV18 with TRBJ2-7; D remains ambiguous. Trimming took off 6 bases at V and 4 bases at J, with 10 bases between the two ends. CDR3 length equals 12 residues. The germline V gene encodes CDR1 KGHSH and CDR2 LQKENI. The CDR3 nucleotides read TGTGCCAGCTCTGACTCTCGATACGAGCAGTACTTC. Its translation is CASSDSRYEQYF.

The chain carries TRBV5-5 and TRBJ1-4; D is perhaps TRBD1 (6 bases). Trimming pared 5 bases from V and 0 bases from J, leaving 14 bases between. The CDR3 is 16 residues long. Germline assignment: CDR1 SGHKS and CDR2 YYEKEE (reference sequence). CDR3: CASRSTGSATNEKLFF. The CDR3 DNA follows: TGTGCCAGCAGGTCCACAGGGAGTGCAACTAATGAAAAACTGTTTTTT.

About this clone itself: Other DNA sequences from this sample encode an identical CDR3 as well. This chain joins TRBV28 and TRBJ1-2; 7 bases agree with TRBD1. V dropped 3 bases and J dropped 4; count of bases not matched to a gene: 5. Germline CDR1 is MDHEN and CDR2 is SYDVKM. The CDR3 is 14 residues long. As DNA, the CDR3 is TGTGCCAGCAGTTTCCTTGCAGGGGGCTATGGCTACACCTTC. Translated, it gives CASSFLAGGYGYTF.

This clone showed up many times. The V gene is TRBV7-2, the J gene TRBJ1-4, with 7 bases lining up with TRBD1. This CDR3 has 15 residues. With 6 bases clipped from V and 5 bases from J, the junction kept 9 bases outside the gene matches. Germline CDR1 SGHTA, CDR2 FQGNSA. In DNA form, the CDR3 reads TGTGCCAGCAGGTTACGTTCAGGGGGGAATGAAAAACTGTTTTTT. This encodes CASRLRSGGNEKLFF.

This chain links TRBV4-2 with TRBJ2-3; 8 nucleotides align to TRBD2. The V segment lost 1 base and the J segment 2 bases; nucleotides outside the gene matches: 5. The germline CDR1 and CDR2 sequences are LGHNA and YNFKEQ. This CDR3 is built from 16 residues. The CDR3 nucleotides read TGTGCCAGCAGCCAAGGGGCTAGCGGGTACACAGATACGCAGTATTTT. It translates to CASSQGASGYTDTQYF.

The chain employs TRBV6-1 and TRBJ2-3; TRBD2 aligns across 10 bases. The trim removed 6 bases at V and 3 bases at J, leaving 3 bases unmatched. Germline V lookup: CDR1 MNHNS, CDR2 SASEGT. The CDR3 length is 14 residues. The CDR3 DNA sequence: TGTGCCAGCAGCCTAGCGGGAGAAACAGATACGCAGTATTTT. This codes for CASSLAGETDTQYF.

V and J are TRBV6-5 and TRBJ2-7; 7 bases agree with TRBD1. The CDR3 loop spans 15 amino acids. Germline values: CDR1 MNHEY, CDR2 SVGAGI. V shed 6 bases, J shed 3 bases, and the junction held 11 bases outside the gene matches. CDR3: CASSLIDRDDYEQYF. In nucleotides, the CDR3 is TGTGCCAGCAGCCTTATCGACAGGGATGACTACGAGCAGTACTTC.

J is TRBJ2-4 and V is TRBV28; D gene ambiguous. Germline loops: CDR1 MDHEN, CDR2 SYDVKM. This CDR3 has 16 amino acids. V was pared by 5 bases and J by 3 bases, with 17 bases between. The CDR3 nucleotides are TGTGCCAGCAGTCCCTCCTACGAGGAAGGCAAAAACATTCAGTACTTC. It is translated as CASSPSYEEGKNIQYF.

The chain combines TRBV7-9 with TRBJ2-7; 7 bases match TRBD1. This CDR3 has 14 amino acids. V was pared by 5 bases and J by 1 base, with 5 bases of the junction left unmatched. Germline CDR1 is SEHNR and CDR2 is FQNEAQ (reference sequence). CDR3 region: CASSTRTGSYEQYF. The CDR3 DNA is TGTGCCAGCAGCACCCGGACAGGTTCCTACGAGCAGTACTTC.

In the case of this clone: The junction does not match germline at one end; this may be a read error. J is TRBJ1-4 and V is TRBV7-2, with 7 bases lining up with TRBD1. The CDR3 contains 14 residues. Germline values: CDR1 SGHTA, CDR2 FQGNSA. The CDR3 reads CASSSTGRNGKLFF. DNA for the CDR3: TGTGCCAGCAGTTCGACAGGGAGGAATGGAAAACTGTTTTTT.

The chain recombines TRBV30 with TRBJ2-2; D is perhaps TRBD1 or TRBD2 (5 bases each). Germline V gene data show CDR1 as GTSNPN and CDR2 as SVGIG (reference sequence). CDR3 length equals 14 residues. V was trimmed by 4 bases and J by 5 bases, leaving 14 bases between them. The CDR3: CAWNKGRKTGELFF. In DNA, the CDR3 is TGTGCCTGGAATAAGGGGAGAAAGACCGGGGAGCTGTTTTTT.

The chain joins TRBV6-5 to TRBJ1-1; D is unclear. Germline loops: CDR1 MNHEY, CDR2 SVGAGI. The CDR3 is 13 residues long. Between the trimmed V and J ends, which lost 5 bases and 2 bases, there was a span of 9 bases. CDR3 region: CASSQAHNTEAFF. The DNA for the CDR3 is TGTGCCAGCAGTCAAGCACATAACACTGAAGCTTTCTTT.

The genes are TRBV28 and TRBJ2-3; no clear D gene. This CDR3 contains 12 residues. Per the germline V gene, CDR1 is MDHEN and CDR2 is SYDVKM. Between the trimmed V and J ends, which lost 8 bases and 2 bases, there was a span of 8 bases. The CDR3 loop reads CASQLTTDTQYF. CDR3 in DNA: TGTGCCAGCCAACTAACCACAGATACGCAGTATTTT.

The J gene is TRBJ2-2, the V gene TRBV27; the D gene is possibly TRBD1 (6 bases). The germline gives CDR1 MNHEY, CDR2 SMNVEV (reference sequence). Trimming left V 0 bases short and J 3 bases short, with 17 bases between. This CDR3 spans 18 amino acids. The CDR3 reads CASSLSNPSQGYTGELFF. The CDR3 nucleotides read TGTGCCAGCAGTTTATCTAATCCCTCGCAGGGGTACACCGGGGAGCTGTTTTTT.